These 15 T cell receptor beta chains came from one sample sequenced in a study of T cells after yellow fever vaccination. TCRdb re-analysed the 5' RACE reads in MiXCR, keeping a single row per CDR3 protein. Of approximately 250,000 distinct CDR3 sequences in the sample, roughly 5% were seen once. Material: CD4+ T cells sorted from PBMCs, obtained on the day of the yellow fever booster vaccination. Receptor source: a young man who received the YFV17D yellow fever vaccine.

This clonotype was observed at least ten times. The V call is TRBV12-3 or TRBV12-4, the J call TRBJ2-3; 8 bases agree with TRBD1. With 4 bases clipped from V and 6 bases from J, the junction kept 6 bases outside the gene matches. The CDR3 spans 14 residues. The CDR3 DNA reads as TGTGCCAGCAGTTCGGACAGGGCTCGCGATACGCAGTATTTT. It is translated as CASSSDRARDTQYF.

This clonotype was seen only a few times. The CDR3 loop reads CASSYLDRNTEAFF. The CDR3 nucleotides are TGTGCCAGCAGTTACTTGGACAGGAACACTGAAGCTTTCTTT. The chain carries TRBV6-5 and TRBJ1-1, with D tentatively TRBD1 (6 bases). V lost 1 base and J 1 base, leaving 7 bases between the germline ends. CDR1 and CDR2 (germline): MNHEY, SVGAGI. This CDR3 region has 14 residues.

This clonotype was seen a few times. The junction differs from germline at one of its ends, possibly a read error. The chain couples TRBV20-1 to TRBJ2-1; D is unclear. The length of the CDR3 is 13 residues. Germline V lookup: CDR1 DFQATT, CDR2 SNEGSKA (reference sequence). The CDR3 bases are TGCAGTGCTAGACGGACCTCCGACAATGAGCAGTTCTTC. Protein sequence: CSARRTSDNEQFF.

There are many counts of this clonotype. The chain combines TRBV10-3 with TRBJ1-5; 7 positions match TRBD1. The CDR3 has 12 amino acids. The germline V gene has CDR1 ENHRY and CDR2 SYGVKD. V lost 9 bases, J lost 4 bases, and 3 bases stayed unmatched. The CDR3 reads CAIQGVNQPQHF. DNA of the CDR3: TGTGCCATTCAGGGGGTTAATCAGCCCCAGCATTTT.

This clonotype was counted many times. This chain connects TRBV7-2 to TRBJ1-1; no firm D call. Germline-derived CDR1 and CDR2 are SGHTA and FQGNSA. This CDR3 region has 12 residues. Trimming took off 4 bases at V and 9 bases at J, with 12 bases between the two ends. CDR3 nucleotide sequence: TGTGCCAGCAGCTCCCCCACGGGGAAAGCTTTCTTT. It yields the protein CASSSPTGKAFF. The full variable domain, completed using reference TRBV7-2 and TRBJ1-1, is GAGVSQSPSNKVTEKGKDVELRCDPISGHTALYWYRQSLGQGLEFLIYFQGNSAPDKSGLPSDRFSAERTGGSVSTLTIQRTQQEDSAVYLCASSSPTGKAFFGQGTRLTVV.

In this sample, this clonotype turned up a few times. The rearrangement joins TRBV18 to TRBJ2-7; 7 nucleotides align to TRBD2. CDR1 KGHSH and CDR2 LQKENI come from the germline V gene. The V segment lost 5 bases and the J segment 3 bases; nucleotides outside the gene matches: 7. The CDR3 loop spans 14 amino acids. In DNA form, the CDR3 reads TGTGCCAGCTCATCCTGGGGGGGTAACTACGAGCAGTACTTC. This sequence encodes CASSSWGGNYEQYF.

This clonotype showed up just a few times. The J gene is TRBJ2-3, the V gene TRBV5-4; 10 bases agree with TRBD2. V was clipped by 4 bases and J by 2 bases; unmatched bases: 4. CDR3 length: 15 residues. Germline CDR1 is SGHNT and CDR2 is YYREEE (reference sequence). The CDR3 DNA is TGTGCCAGCAGCGGCACTAGCGGGGACACAGATACGCAGTATTTT. Translation: CASSGTSGDTDTQYF.

This rearrangement joins TRBV12-3 or TRBV12-4 to TRBJ1-2; D ambiguous. V dropped 3 bases and J dropped 1 base, with 6 bases sitting between them. CDR3 length equals 13 residues. The chain's CDR3 is CASSLYSNYGYTF. The CDR3 coding sequence is TGTGCCAGCAGTTTGTACAGTAACTATGGCTACACCTTC.

J is TRBJ1-5 and V is TRBV19; tentative D call: TRBD1 (6 bases). CDR1 and CDR2 (germline): LNHDA, SQIVND (reference sequence). Trimming pared 3 bases from V and 6 bases from J, leaving 9 bases between. The CDR3 sequence is 13 residues long. For the CDR3, the DNA is TGTGCCAGTAGTATTCGGGGGCCTCAGCCCCAGCATTTT. Translation: CASSIRGPQPQHF.

There are many counts of this clonotype. This chain connects TRBV7-8 to TRBJ1-4; TRBD1 matches at 10 bases. V trimming: 5 bases; J trimming: 3 bases; junction bases outside the gene matches: 3. Per germline, CDR1 SGHVS and CDR2 FQNEAQ. This CDR3 is 15 amino acids long. DNA of the CDR3: TGTGCCAGCAGCCGACAGGGGGCGGCTAATGAAAAACTGTTTTTT. The encoded protein is CASSRQGAANEKLFF.

This clonotype was detected a few times. The chain uses TRBV19 and TRBJ2-3; unclear D gene. Trimming took 5 bases from V and 0 from J, leaving 12 bases between them. The CDR3 runs to 15 residues. In germline, CDR1 is LNHDA, CDR2 SQIVND (reference sequence). The CDR3 here is CASSATAPSTDTQYF. The CDR3 DNA reads TGTGCCAGTAGTGCCACAGCACCTAGCACAGATACGCAGTATTTT. The entire variable domain, with the rest obtained from reference TRBV19 and TRBJ2-3, is as follows: DGGITQSPKYLFRKEGQNVTLSCEQNLNHDAMYWYRQDPGQGLRLIYYSQIVNDFQKGDIAEGYSVSREKKESFPLTVTSAQKNPTAFYLCASSATAPSTDTQYFGPGTRLTVL.

This clonotype was recorded at least ten times. This chain joins TRBV6-5 and TRBJ1-1; no reliable D call. This CDR3 region has 16 residues. The V and J ends lost 0 bases and 7 bases respectively, with 18 bases between them. CDR1 MNHEY and CDR2 SVGAGI come from the germline V gene. The CDR3 loop reads CASSYSIGSGAYEAFF. As DNA, the CDR3 is TGTGCCAGCAGTTACTCGATTGGGTCAGGCGCATATGAAGCTTTCTTT.

This clonotype was seen more than once but under ten times. The chain uses TRBV24-1 and TRBJ2-5; 10 bases are shared with TRBD1. The CDR3 totals 15 residues. The germline CDR1 and CDR2 sequences are KGHDR and SFDVKD. V lost 7 bases and J lost 5; bases outside the gene matches: 9. The CDR3 DNA reads TGTGCCACCAGCTCCCGGGACAGGGGCGGCGAGACCCAGTACTTC. Protein product: CATSSRDRGGETQYF.

This clonotype occurred many times. The V call is TRBV9, the J call TRBJ2-3, with 7 bases lining up with TRBD2. This CDR3 contains 15 residues. Germline lookup yields CDR1 SGDLS and CDR2 YYNGEE. V gave up 0 bases and J gave up 2 bases; unmatched junction bases: 3. In DNA form, the CDR3 reads TGTGCCAGCAGCGTAGCTGCGGGGGTCACAGATACGCAGTATTTT. Its protein is CASSVAAGVTDTQYF.

There are a few counts of this clonotype. The chain joins TRBV19 to TRBJ1-5; 9 bases align to TRBD1. V was clipped by 10 bases and J by 5 bases; unmatched bases: 12. Germline CDR1 is LNHDA and CDR2 is SQIVND (reference sequence). CDR3 size: 15 residues. The CDR3 region has the DNA TGTGCCACATACGCAGGACAGGGGTTTGATCAGCCCCAGCATTTT. This translates into CATYAGQGFDQPQHF.